What follows are 9 T cell receptor beta chains derived from one specimen sequenced in a study of cytomegalovirus exposure and HLA in healthy donors. PCR used 60 Vbeta primers and 13 Jbeta primers. Method: immunoSEQ multiplex PCR; TCRdb's copy keeps in-frame clones and lacks some. The table records 110,000 or so clones, 83% of them present only once. The sequenced sample was PBMCs. These receptors all come from a man between 18 and 35 years old in good health and CMV-seronegative.

The V and J genes are TRBV27 and TRBJ2-7; the match to TRBD1 covers 7 bases. The CDR3 runs to 15 residues. V shed 5 bases and J 2 bases; nucleotides not matched to a gene: 9. Germline loops: CDR1 MNHEY, CDR2 SMNVEV (reference sequence). CDR3 nucleotide sequence: TGTGCCAGCAGTCTAAGACAGGGTGCTCCCTACGAGCAGTACTTC. Protein: CASSLRQGAPYEQYF.

The chain joins TRBV11-2 to TRBJ2-2, with a tentative D call TRBD2 (5 bases). Looked up from germline, CDR1 is SGHAT and CDR2 is FQNNGV. This CDR3 has 17 residues. The V and J ends lost 0 bases and 6 bases respectively, with 17 bases between them. The DNA of the CDR3 is TGTGCCAGCAGCTTAGAATCGGGATCTAGCTTGGCCGGGGAGCTGTTTTTT. As protein: CASSLESGSSLAGELFF. The entire variable domain, with the rest obtained from reference TRBV11-2 and TRBJ2-2, is as follows: EAGVAQSPRYKIIEKRQSVAFWCNPISGHATLYWYQQILGQGPKLLIQFQNNGVVDDSQLPKDRFSAERLKGVDSTLKIQPAKLEDSAVYLCASSLESGSSLAGELFFGEGSRLTVL.

The chain combines TRBV19 with TRBJ2-6, with 7 bases lining up with TRBD1. Germline lookup yields CDR1 LNHDA and CDR2 SQIVND (reference sequence). CDR3 length: 14 amino acids. The V gene end was trimmed by 10 bases and the J gene end by 4 bases; junction bases not matched to a gene: 7. The CDR3 here is CATNRGFGANVLTF. CDR3 sequence (DNA): TGTGCCACTAACAGGGGATTCGGGGCCAACGTCCTGACTTTC.

This chain uses TRBV7-6 with TRBJ2-1, with D perhaps TRBD2 (6 bases). This CDR3 comprises 17 residues. V dropped 4 bases and J dropped 4 bases, with 20 bases sitting between them. Germline CDR1 SGHVS, CDR2 FNYEAQ. Written as DNA, the CDR3 is TGTGCCAGCAGCTCCCCTTCGGGTAGCGGACATTACAATGAGCAGTTCTTC. Amino acids: CASSSPSGSGHYNEQFF.

The chain links TRBV7-8 to TRBJ2-7; a possible D gene is TRBD2 (5 bases). The V end was cut by 4 bases, the J end by 0 bases, with 16 bases between. The length of the CDR3 is 16 residues. Germline values: CDR1 SGHVS, CDR2 FQNEAQ. The CDR3 DNA reads TGTGCCAGCAGCTCCTACTCCAGCGGCCTCTCCTACGAGCAGTACTTC. Protein sequence: CASSSYSSGLSYEQYF.

J is TRBJ1-2 and V is TRBV6-5; D is possibly TRBD1 (5 bases). Germline values: CDR1 MNHEY, CDR2 SVGAGI. The CDR3 spans 14 residues. Trimming shortened V by 4 bases and J by 2 bases, and 11 bases separated the two germline ends. The CDR3 bases are TGTGCCAGCAGTTTACCGGGGGACAACTATGGCTACACCTTC. Amino acids: CASSLPGDNYGYTF.

CDR3 coding DNA: TGTGCCAGCCCATCGGCCCTCCAGGGGAACACTGAAGCTTTCTTT. Amino acids: CASPSALQGNTEAFF. This sequence joins TRBV28 and TRBJ1-1, with D perhaps matching TRBD1 (5 bases). CDR1 is MDHEN and CDR2 is SYDVKM in the germline V gene. The CDR3 has 15 residues. The germline V and J ends were trimmed by 8 bases and 1 base, with 17 bases remaining between them.

The CDR3 sequence is CASSQAGPNQPQHF. The CDR3 DNA reads TGCGCCAGCAGCCAAGCAGGGCCCAATCAGCCCCAGCATTTT. The chain uses TRBV4-3 and TRBJ1-5, with D possibly being TRBD1 (5 bases). Germline-derived CDR1 and CDR2 are LGHNA and YSLEER. The V and J ends lost 1 base and 3 bases respectively, with 7 bases between them. The CDR3 loop spans 14 amino acids.

A few counts support this clone. The genes are TRBV5-4 and TRBJ1-1; D not certain. This CDR3 is 10 amino acids long. Trimming removed 1 base from V and 8 bases from J, with 3 bases in between. Germline CDR1 is SGHNT and CDR2 is YYREEE (reference sequence). This chain's CDR3 is CASSLIEAFF. For the CDR3, the DNA is TGTGCCAGCAGCTTGATAGAAGCTTTCTTT.